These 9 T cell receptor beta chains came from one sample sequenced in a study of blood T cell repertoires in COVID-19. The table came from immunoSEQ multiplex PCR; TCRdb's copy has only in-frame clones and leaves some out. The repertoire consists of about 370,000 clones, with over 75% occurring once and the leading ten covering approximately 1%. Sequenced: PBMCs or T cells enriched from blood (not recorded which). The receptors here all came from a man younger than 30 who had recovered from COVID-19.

CDR3 DNA sequence: TGTGCCAGCAGCCACTCGCGGGAGAGCACCGGGGAGCTGTTTTTT. As protein: CASSHSRESTGELFF. The chain uses TRBV3-1 (or the pseudogene TRBV3-2) and TRBJ2-2; 7 positions agree with TRBD2. Trimming at V came to 3 bases and at J to 4 bases, leaving 5 bases not matched to a gene. Germline CDR1 and CDR2: LGHDT and YNNKEL (reference sequence). This CDR3 region has 15 residues.

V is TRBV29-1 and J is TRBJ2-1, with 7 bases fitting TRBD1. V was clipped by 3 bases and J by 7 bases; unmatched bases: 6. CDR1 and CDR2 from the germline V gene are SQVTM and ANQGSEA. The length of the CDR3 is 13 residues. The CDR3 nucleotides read TGCAGCGTTGATTCGGGACAGTGGAATGAGCAGTTCTTC. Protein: CSVDSGQWNEQFF.

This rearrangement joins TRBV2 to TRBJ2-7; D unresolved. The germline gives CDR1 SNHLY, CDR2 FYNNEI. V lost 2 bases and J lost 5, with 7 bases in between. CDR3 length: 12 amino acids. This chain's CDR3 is CASSETSHEQYF. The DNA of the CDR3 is TGTGCCAGCAGTGAAACCAGTCACGAGCAGTACTTC.

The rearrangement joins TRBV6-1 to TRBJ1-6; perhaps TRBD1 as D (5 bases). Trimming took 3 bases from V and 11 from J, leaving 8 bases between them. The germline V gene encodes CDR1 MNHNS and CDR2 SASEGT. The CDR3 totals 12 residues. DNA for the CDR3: TGTGCCAGCAGTGATGGCAGGGCACCCCTCCACTTT. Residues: CASSDGRAPLHF.

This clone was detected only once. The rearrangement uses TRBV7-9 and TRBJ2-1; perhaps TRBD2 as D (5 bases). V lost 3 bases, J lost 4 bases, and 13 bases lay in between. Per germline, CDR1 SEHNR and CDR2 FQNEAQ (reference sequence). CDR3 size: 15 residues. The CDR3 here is CASSFAASPYNEQFF. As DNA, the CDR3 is TGTGCCAGCAGCTTTGCGGCTAGCCCTTACAATGAGCAGTTCTTC. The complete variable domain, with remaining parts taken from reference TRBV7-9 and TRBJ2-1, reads DTGVSQNPRHKITKRGQNVTFRCDPISEHNRLYWYRQTLGQGPEFLTYFQNEAQLEKSRLLSDRFSAERPKGSFSTLEIQRTEQGDSAMYLCASSFAASPYNEQFFGPGTRLTVL.

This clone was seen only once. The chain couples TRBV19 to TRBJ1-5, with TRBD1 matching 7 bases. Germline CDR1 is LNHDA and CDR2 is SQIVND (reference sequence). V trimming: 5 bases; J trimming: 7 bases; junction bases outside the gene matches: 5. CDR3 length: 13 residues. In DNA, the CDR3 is TGTGCCAGTAGTGACAGGGTCGGGCAGCCCCAGCATTTT. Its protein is CASSDRVGQPQHF.

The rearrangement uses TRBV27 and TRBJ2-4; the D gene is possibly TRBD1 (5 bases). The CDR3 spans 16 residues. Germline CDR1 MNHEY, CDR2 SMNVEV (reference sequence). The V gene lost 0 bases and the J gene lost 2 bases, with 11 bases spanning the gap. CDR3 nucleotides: TGTGCCAGCAGTTTATCCCAGGGTTGGACCAAAAACATTCAGTACTTC. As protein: CASSLSQGWTKNIQYF.

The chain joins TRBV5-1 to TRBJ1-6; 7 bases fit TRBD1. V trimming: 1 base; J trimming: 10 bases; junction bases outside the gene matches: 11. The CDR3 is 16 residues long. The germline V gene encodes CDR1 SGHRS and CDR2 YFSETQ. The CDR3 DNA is TGCGCCAGCAGCTTGTCCCCGGGAGGGGGCGACTCACCCCTCCACTTT. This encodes CASSLSPGGGDSPLHF. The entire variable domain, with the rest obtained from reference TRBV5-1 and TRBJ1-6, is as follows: KAGVTQTPRYLIKTRGQQVTLSCSPISGHRSVSWYQQTPGQGLQFLFEYFSETQRNKGNFPGRFSGRQFSNSRSEMNVSTLELGDSALYLCASSLSPGGGDSPLHFGNGTRLTVT.

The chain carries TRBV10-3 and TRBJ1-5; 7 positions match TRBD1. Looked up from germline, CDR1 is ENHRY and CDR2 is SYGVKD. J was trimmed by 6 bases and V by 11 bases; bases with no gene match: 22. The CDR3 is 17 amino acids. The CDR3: CAAGQPGQSGIGQPQHF. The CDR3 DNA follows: TGTGCCGCCGGACAACCGGGACAGTCGGGTATCGGTCAGCCCCAGCATTTT.